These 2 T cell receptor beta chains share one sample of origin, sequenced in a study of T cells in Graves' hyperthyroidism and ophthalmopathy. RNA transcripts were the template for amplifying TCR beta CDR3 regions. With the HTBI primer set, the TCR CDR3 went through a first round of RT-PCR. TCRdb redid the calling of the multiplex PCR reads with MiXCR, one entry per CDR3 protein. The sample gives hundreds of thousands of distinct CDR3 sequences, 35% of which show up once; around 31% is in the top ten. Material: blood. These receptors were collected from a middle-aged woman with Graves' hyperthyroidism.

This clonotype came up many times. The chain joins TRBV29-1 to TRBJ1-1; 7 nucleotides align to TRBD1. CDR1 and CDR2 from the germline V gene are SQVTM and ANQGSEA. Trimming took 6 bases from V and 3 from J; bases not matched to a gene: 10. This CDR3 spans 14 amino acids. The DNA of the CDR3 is TGCAGCGTCCAAATTACAGGGGAGGACACTGAAGCTTTCTTT. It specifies CSVQITGEDTEAFF.

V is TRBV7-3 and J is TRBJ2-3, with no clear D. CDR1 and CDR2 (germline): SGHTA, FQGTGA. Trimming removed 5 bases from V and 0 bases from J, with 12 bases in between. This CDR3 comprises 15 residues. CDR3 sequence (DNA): TGTGCCAGCAGCGCGGATCCCGCTAGCACAGATACGCAGTATTTT. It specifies CASSADPASTDTQYF. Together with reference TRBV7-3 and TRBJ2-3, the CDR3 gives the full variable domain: GAGVSQTPSNKVTEKGKYVELRCDPISGHTALYWYRQSLGQGPEFLIYFQGTGAADDSGLPNDRFFAVRPEGSVSTLKIQRTERGDSAVYLCASSADPASTDTQYFGPGTRLTVL.